A selection of T cell receptor beta chains follows, all from one sample in a study of Ad26.COV2.S vaccination and SARS-CoV-2 variants. Assay: immunoSEQ multiplex PCR; the TCRdb copy retains only in-frame clones and omits some. The sample contains roughly 380,000 clones, roughly 81% of which appear only once. This specimen was peripheral blood, taken in a trial of Ad26.COV2.S vaccine versus placebo. The receptors here all came from a person aged 18-65 years who received the Ad26.COV2.S COVID-19 vaccine or a placebo. CDR3s include the opening cysteine and the closing phenylalanine or tryptophan. Each record gives: CDR3 protein, CDR3 DNA, D gene, clone size, V gene, J gene. The D gene is left open where the match is weak. The size of a clone is reported for some rows only, either as once, few or many, or as a class for expanded clones.

CASSRSDEQFF,TGTGCCAGCTCGCGGAGTGATGAGCAGTTCTTC,NA,NA,TRBV18,TRBJ2-1
CASSEALDRVTDTQYF,TGTGCCAGCAGTGAGGCGCTGGACAGGGTGACAGATACGCAGTATTTT,TRBD1,NA,TRBV25-1,TRBJ2-3
CASSEVGNEQYF,TGTGCCAGCAGTGAAGTGGGGAACGAGCAGTACTTC,NA,NA,TRBV6-1,TRBJ2-7
CASSLRSNSGNTIYF,TGTGCCAGCAGTTTAAGATCGAACTCTGGAAACACCATATATTTT,NA,NA,TRBV27,TRBJ1-3
CASSDSGGAGTDTQYF,TGTGCCAGCAGTGACTCTGGGGGGGCTGGCACAGATACGCAGTATTTT,NA,NA,TRBV6-4,TRBJ2-3
CASSESRRGGTGELFF,TGCGCCAGCAGTGAGTCGAGGCGAGGGGGGACCGGGGAGCTGTTTTTT,NA,NA,TRBV10-1,TRBJ2-2
CASSLAQGSEQYF,TGCGCCAGCAGCTTGGCACAGGGGAGTGAGCAGTACTTC,TRBD1,NA,TRBV5-1,TRBJ2-7
CASSAGQGGGNEKLFF,TGCGCCAGCAGCGCCGGACAGGGAGGGGGAAATGAAAAACTGTTTTTT,TRBD1,NA,TRBV5-1,TRBJ1-4
CASSFLSGGPTDTQYF,TGTGCCAGCAGTTTTCTAAGCGGGGGACCCACAGATACGCAGTATTTT,TRBD2,once,TRBV27,TRBJ2-3
CASSSESSYNSPLHF,TGTGCCAGCAGCTCCGAGAGCTCCTATAATTCACCCCTCCACTTT,NA,NA,TRBV9,TRBJ1-6
CASSSFAGGYNEQFF,TGTGCCAGTAGTAGTTTCGCGGGAGGGTACAATGAGCAGTTCTTC,TRBD2,NA,TRBV19,TRBJ2-1
CASSDGQGNHEQYF,TGTGCCAGCTCAGATGGACAGGGAAACCACGAGCAGTACTTC,TRBD1,NA,TRBV18,TRBJ2-7
CASSPYTGTDTQYF,TGCGCCAGCAGCCCGTACACGGGAACAGATACGCAGTATTTT,NA,NA,TRBV5-1,TRBJ2-3
CASSPQGTPRNEQFF,TGTGCCAGCTCACCACAGGGGACGCCCCGCAATGAGCAGTTCTTC,NA,NA,TRBV18,TRBJ2-1
CASSFDTRGRTSGYNEQFF,TGTGCCAGCAGCTTCGACACACGAGGGAGGACTAGCGGATACAATGAGCAGTTCTTC,TRBD2,NA,TRBV7-9,TRBJ2-1
CASSLGLAGGQGQFF,TGTGCCAGTAGTCTTGGACTAGCGGGGGGGCAGGGGCAGTTCTTC,TRBD2,NA,TRBV19,TRBJ2-1
CASSITPQVPYEQYF,TGTGCCAGCAGTATAACCCCGCAGGTTCCCTACGAGCAGTACTTC,NA,NA,TRBV28,TRBJ2-7
CSASVGAGDEQYF,TGCAGTGCTAGTGTAGGGGCGGGCGACGAGCAGTACTTC,NA,NA,TRBV20-1,TRBJ2-7
CASSHGEADTQYF,TGTGCCAGCTCACATGGGGAAGCAGATACGCAGTATTTT,NA,NA,TRBV18,TRBJ2-3
CASRQTGRSSEQYF,TGTGCCAGCAGGCAGACAGGTCGTAGCTCCGAGCAGTACTTC,NA,NA,TRBV6-5,TRBJ2-7
CASSNYQREGRYEQYF,TGTGCCAGCAGTAATTACCAGCGGGAGGGCCGCTACGAGCAGTACTTC,TRBD2,NA,TRBV6-2/TRBV6-3,TRBJ2-7
CATSRDIGVAGTLYEQYF,TGTGCCACCAGCAGAGATATCGGGGTAGCGGGGACCCTCTACGAGCAGTACTTC,TRBD2,NA,TRBV15,TRBJ2-7
CATGGGASTDTQYF,TGTGCCACGGGGGGCGGAGCTAGCACAGATACGCAGTATTTT,NA,NA,TRBV24-1,TRBJ2-3
CASSKTGAKNIQYF,TGTGCCAGCAGCAAAACAGGGGCCAAAAACATTCAGTACTTC,NA,NA,TRBV6-2/TRBV6-3,TRBJ2-4
CATSTTYNSPLHF,TGTGCCACGTCCACCACCTATAATTCACCCCTCCACTTT,NA,few,TRBV19,TRBJ1-6
CASSQFGTEAFF,TGTGCCAGCAGCCAATTTGGCACTGAAGCTTTCTTT,NA,NA,TRBV12-3/TRBV12-4,TRBJ1-1
CAISEPGGKGTTSYGYTF,TGTGCCATCAGTGAGCCGGGGGGGAAGGGGACTACTAGCTATGGCTACACCTTC,NA,NA,TRBV10-3,TRBJ1-2
CAISESDSGYGYTF,TGTGCCATCAGTGAGTCGGACAGCGGCTATGGCTACACCTTC,NA,NA,TRBV10-3,TRBJ1-2
CASSQAGTGGGEQYF,TGCGCCAGCAGCCAAGCAGGGACAGGGGGCGGCGAGCAGTACTTC,TRBD1,NA,TRBV4-1,TRBJ2-7
CASSQRGSPISYEQYF,TGTGCCAGCAGCCAACGCGGGAGTCCGATCTCCTACGAGCAGTACTTC,TRBD2,NA,TRBV14,TRBJ2-7
CASSRTSGSALYEQYF,TGTGCCAGTAGTAGGACTAGCGGGAGCGCTCTTTACGAGCAGTACTTC,TRBD2,NA,TRBV19,TRBJ2-7
CASSLEVRHETQYF,TGTGCCAGCAGCTTAGAGGTTAGGCATGAGACCCAGTACTTC,NA,NA,TRBV7-6,TRBJ2-5
CASSTTGATEAFF,TGTGCCAGCAGTACGACAGGGGCCACTGAAGCTTTCTTT,TRBD1,NA,TRBV12-3/TRBV12-4,TRBJ1-1
CASSQDPGTAGFEQYF,TGCGCCAGCAGCCAAGATCCCGGGACCGCCGGCTTCGAGCAGTACTTC,NA,NA,TRBV4-1,TRBJ2-7
CASSQDLGTGGWEQYF,TGTGCCAGCAGCCAAGATCTTGGGACAGGGGGCTGGGAGCAGTACTTC,TRBD1,NA,TRBV3-1/TRBV3-2,TRBJ2-7
CASSLRWLAGETQYF,TGTGCCAGCAGCTTAAGGTGGCTAGCGGGGGAGACCCAGTACTTC,TRBD2,NA,TRBV7-2,TRBJ2-5
CASSFLGQGQRYNEQFF,TGTGCCAGCAGTTTTCTAGGACAGGGTCAAAGGTACAATGAGCAGTTCTTC,TRBD1,NA,TRBV28,TRBJ2-1
CSVDRFLDNEQFF,TGCAGCGTTGATCGGTTCTTGGACAATGAGCAGTTCTTC,NA,NA,TRBV29-1,TRBJ2-1
CASSLDPGPPYEQYF,TGTGCCAGCAGCTTGGATCCGGGACCACCCTACGAGCAGTACTTC,NA,NA,TRBV5-4,TRBJ2-7
CASSQDGTGDGYTF,TGCGCCAGCAGCCAAGATGGGACAGGGGATGGCTACACCTTC,TRBD1,NA,TRBV4-1,TRBJ1-2
CASSPGSGTGELFF,TGTGCCAGCAGCCCCGGAAGCGGTACCGGGGAGCTGTTTTTT,NA,NA,TRBV7-2,TRBJ2-2
CASSADRGRGETQYF,TGTGCCAGCAGTGCCGACAGGGGGCGCGGGGAGACCCAGTACTTC,TRBD1,NA,TRBV2,TRBJ2-5
CASSLVGTGFYEQYF,TGTGCCAGCAGCTTAGTTGGGACAGGGTTCTACGAGCAGTACTTC,TRBD1,NA,TRBV7-2,TRBJ2-7
CASSQEMVDYEQYF,TGCGCCAGCAGCCAAGAGATGGTAGACTACGAGCAGTACTTC,NA,NA,TRBV4-3,TRBJ2-7
CASRPAPNTGELFF,TGTGCCAGCAGGCCAGCCCCGAACACCGGGGAGCTGTTTTTT,NA,NA,TRBV6-5,TRBJ2-2
CASSLAMGNTEAFF,TGCGCCAGCAGCTTGGCCATGGGGAACACTGAAGCTTTCTTT,NA,NA,TRBV5-1,TRBJ1-1
CASSIEAGGLEQYF,TGTGCCAGTAGTATAGAGGCAGGGGGCCTGGAGCAGTACTTC,TRBD1,NA,TRBV19,TRBJ2-7
CASTLGQGSGELFF,TGTGCCAGTACTCTCGGGCAGGGTTCCGGGGAGCTGTTTTTT,NA,once,TRBV19,TRBJ2-2
CASSQTVGDQPQHF,TGCGCCAGCAGCCAGACAGTAGGGGATCAGCCCCAGCATTTT,NA,once,TRBV5-1,TRBJ1-5
CASSSASYTGELFF,TGTGCCAGCAGTTCGGCTAGCTACACCGGGGAGCTGTTTTTT,NA,NA,TRBV6-2/TRBV6-3,TRBJ2-2
CASSYGGEAFF,TGTGCCAGCAGTTACGGAGGGGAGGCTTTCTTT,NA,many,TRBV6-5,TRBJ1-1
CASSLDRVSYEQYF,TGTGCCAGCAGCTTGGACAGGGTTTCCTACGAGCAGTACTTC,NA,NA,TRBV5-6,TRBJ2-7
CSVELQQGETQYF,TGCAGCGTTGAACTCCAACAAGGAGAGACCCAGTACTTC,NA,NA,TRBV29-1,TRBJ2-5